Listed here are 6 T cell receptor beta chains from one sample, sequenced in a study of control samples from healthy donors and cancer patients. Repertoires were generated with immunoSEQ multiplex PCR, while TCRdb's copy carries only in-frame clones and drops some. The sample records over 200,000 clones, around 80% being singletons. Material for sequencing was PBMCs. These receptors all stem from a woman aged 55-69 years with lung cancer.

The V gene is TRBV10-3, the J gene TRBJ1-1, with a weak D call TRBD1 (5 bases). The CDR3 has 13 amino acids. Germline CDR1 and CDR2: ENHRY and SYGVKD. V was clipped by 4 bases and J by 4 bases, with 10 bases between them. The CDR3 loop is CAISGQGGTEAFF. As DNA, the CDR3 is TGTGCCATCAGTGGGCAGGGTGGCACTGAAGCTTTCTTT.

This sequence joins TRBV14 and TRBJ1-6; no definite D call. Germline loops: CDR1 SGHDN, CDR2 FVKESK. The CDR3 length is 18 residues. The V gene lost 1 base and the J gene lost 0 bases, with 13 bases spanning the gap. This CDR3 is CASSQARHLSSYNSPLHF. The CDR3 region has the DNA TGTGCCAGCAGCCAAGCGAGACACTTGAGCTCCTATAATTCACCCCTCCACTTT.

A single count supports this clone. This rearrangement joins TRBV7-8 to TRBJ2-7, with D perhaps TRBD1 or TRBD2 (5 bases each). Looked up from germline, CDR1 is SGHVS and CDR2 is FQNEAQ. CDR3 length equals 16 residues. V lost 8 bases and J 0 bases, leaving 20 bases between the germline ends. CDR3 nucleotides: TGTGCCAGCGCCTGGGACCTTCCGCTCAACTCCTACGAGCAGTACTTC. Translating it yields CASAWDLPLNSYEQYF.

The chain couples TRBV6-6 to TRBJ1-6; D not resolved. Germline V CDR1 and CDR2: MNHNY, SVGAGI (reference sequence). The V end was cut by 8 bases, the J end by 4 bases, with 15 bases between. The CDR3 runs 15 residues. CDR3 nucleotides: TGTGCCAGCCACATGAGCGGAGATTATAATTCACCCCTCCACTTT. Translation gives CASHMSGDYNSPLHF.

The chain employs TRBV21-1 and TRBJ1-2. TRBV21-1 is a documented pseudogene. This CDR3 region has 10 residues. The CDR3 bases are TGTGCCAGCAGCAAGGGGGGATACACCTTC. Translating gives CASSKGGYTF.

This chain uses TRBV7-9 with TRBJ2-5; TRBD1 matches at 8 bases. CDR3 length: 13 residues. J was trimmed by 5 bases and V by 3 bases; bases with no gene match: 2. CDR1 SEHNR and CDR2 FQNEAQ come from the germline V gene (reference sequence). CDR3 bases: TGTGCCAGCAGCTTCCAGGGGGCGGAGACCCAGTACTTC. This encodes CASSFQGAETQYF.